This is a list of T cell receptor beta chains from one sample in a study of cytomegalovirus exposure and HLA in healthy donors. The repertoire was sequenced with immunoSEQ multiplex PCR; TCRdb's copy has only in-frame clones and lacks some. Its clone listing holds 120,000 to 150,000 clones. The sequenced material came from PBMCs. The receptors come from a woman younger than 30 in good health and CMV-seronegative. The CDR3 runs from the conserved cysteine through the conserved F or W. A D gene is named only where the DNA matches it firmly.

j_call v_call d_call cdr3_aa cdr3_nt
TRBJ1-1 TRBV11-3 TRBD1 CASSATFRGRTGYDEAFF TGTGCCAGCAGCGCTACGTTCCGGGGGAGGACAGGGTATGATGAAGCTTTCTTT
TRBJ1-6 TRBV5-1 TRBD1 CASSWGQREYNSPLHF TGCGCCAGCAGCTGGGGACAGCGAGAATATAATTCACCCCTCCACTTT
TRBJ1-2 TRBV6-5 TRBD1 CASSYGSGTDYGYTF TGTGCCAGCAGTTACGGGTCCGGGACAGATTATGGCTACACCTTC
TRBJ1-5 TRBV30 . CAWSAGGNQPQHF TGTGCCTGGAGTGCGGGTGGCAATCAGCCCCAGCATTTT
TRBJ2-5 TRBV7-6 TRBD2 CASSLLAGGFQETQYF TGTGCCAGCAGCCTACTAGCGGGAGGATTCCAAGAGACCCAGTACTTC
TRBJ2-1 TRBV7-7 . CASSQNRGSNEQFF TGTGCTAGCAGCCAGAATAGGGGGTCCAATGAGCAGTTCTTC
TRBJ2-2 TRBV27 TRBD1 CASSLLGTDTGELFF TGTGCCAGCAGTTTACTCGGGACAGACACCGGGGAGCTGTTTTTT
TRBJ2-1 TRBV29-1 TRBD2 CSVGFSGAGLGEQFF TGCAGCGTTGGATTTAGCGGGGCGGGGCTGGGCGAGCAGTTCTTC
TRBJ2-1 TRBV5-1 TRBD2 CASSLSGSSYNEQFF TGCGCCAGCAGCTTAAGCGGGAGCTCCTACAATGAGCAGTTCTTC
TRBJ2-1 TRBV7-3 TRBD2 CASSLNSQPLGLAGGSSYNEQFF TGTGCCAGCAGCTTAAATTCACAGCCCTTGGGACTAGCGGGAGGGAGCTCCTACAATGAGCAGTTCTTC
TRBJ1-1 TRBV7-9 . CASRRDSNTEAFF TGTGCCTCCCGCCGGGACTCGAACACTGAAGCTTTCTTT
TRBJ1-1 TRBV6-6 . CASSYQGYNTEAFF TGTGCCAGCAGTTACCAGGGATATAACACTGAAGCTTTCTTT
TRBJ1-5 TRBV7-2 . CASSQGTGNQPQHF TGTGCCAGCAGCCAAGGGACTGGCAATCAGCCCCAGCATTTT
TRBJ1-6 TRBV6-5 TRBD1 CASTIGTANNSPLHF TGTGCCAGCACCATAGGGACAGCTAATAATTCACCCCTCCACTTT
TRBJ1-1 TRBV6-5 TRBD1 CASIPGGKGNTEAFF TGTGCCAGCATCCCAGGGGGCAAGGGGAACACTGAAGCTTTCTTT
TRBJ1-5 TRBV19 TRBD1 CASSQFTGAGQPQHF TGTGCCAGTAGTCAGTTCACAGGGGCCGGGCAGCCCCAGCATTTT
TRBJ1-4 TRBV14 . CASSQSVSNEKLFF TGTGCCAGCAGCCAAAGTGTTAGTAATGAAAAACTGTTTTTT
TRBJ1-1 TRBV18 TRBD1 CASSRTTGVRTEAFF TGTGCCAGCTCACGAACCACAGGGGTAAGGACTGAAGCTTTCTTT
TRBJ2-1 TRBV7-9 TRBD2 CASSRMGRGTYNEQFF TGTGCCAGCAGCCGAATGGGGCGGGGGACCTACAATGAGCAGTTCTTC
TRBJ2-2 TRBV6-5 . CASSYSWSHTGELFF TGTGCCAGCAGTTACTCATGGAGCCACACCGGGGAGCTGTTTTTT
TRBJ1-1 TRBV27 . CASSPQGLNTEAFF TGTGCCAGCAGCCCACAGGGTCTGAACACTGAAGCTTTCTTT
TRBJ1-1 TRBV29-1 . CSGTATRQTEAFF TGCAGCGGCACAGCCACTCGACAAACTGAAGCTTTCTTT
TRBJ1-1 TRBV29-1 . CSVDRETEAFF TGCAGCGTTGACAGGGAAACTGAAGCTTTCTTT
TRBJ1-5 TRBV6-1 . CASSTGPYSNQPQHF TGTGCCAGCAGTACAGGGCCATATAGCAATCAGCCCCAGCATTTT
TRBJ2-1 TRBV29-1 . CSVTGPSGEQFF TGCAGCGTTACCGGGCCCTCGGGGGAGCAGTTCTTC
TRBJ2-2 TRBV5-6 . CASSLTSGAGELFF TGTGCCAGCAGCTTAACATCAGGGGCCGGGGAGCTGTTTTTT
TRBJ1-2 TRBV23-1 . CASSQIQGRLNYGYTF TGCGCCAGCAGTCAAATCCAGGGAAGACTTAACTATGGCTACACCTTC
TRBJ1-5 TRBV19 . CASIKDGEINQPQHF TGTGCCAGTATCAAAGACGGGGAAATCAATCAGCCCCAGCATTTT
TRBJ1-6 TRBV6-1 . CASSDTGFSPLHF TGTGCCAGCAGTGACACTGGTTTTTCACCCCTCCACTTT
TRBJ2-3 TRBV29-1 TRBD1 CSVELRQGSWGTDTQYF TGCAGCGTTGAACTGCGACAGGGCAGTTGGGGCACAGATACGCAGTATTTT
TRBJ2-1 TRBV9 . CASSPQGTGSYNEQFF TGTGCCAGCAGCCCCCAGGGAACGGGCTCCTACAATGAGCAGTTCTTC
TRBJ1-4 TRBV28 TRBD1 CASRSGTGHEKLFF TGTGCCAGCAGATCCGGGACAGGGCATGAAAAACTGTTTTTT
TRBJ2-5 TRBV7-9 . CASSFHSGAVNF TGTGCCAGCAGCTTCCACAGTGGGGCAGTGAACTTC
TRBJ2-1 TRBV2 . CASSGPFLADGDEQFF TGTGCCAGCAGTGGCCCTTTTCTAGCCGACGGTGATGAGCAGTTCTTC
TRBJ1-4 TRBV15 TRBD1 CATSRDYAGGGEKLFF TGTGCCACCAGCAGAGATTACGCAGGGGGCGGTGAAAAACTGTTTTTT
TRBJ1-2 TRBV19 . CASSIEAGANYGYTF TGTGCCAGTAGTATAGAGGCAGGGGCTAACTATGGCTACACCTTC
TRBJ1-2 TRBV19 . CASSAGTSYGYTF TGTGCCAGTAGTGCCGGGACAAGCTATGGCTACACCTTC
TRBJ2-1 TRBV6-1 TRBD2 CASRKTSGTHNEQFF TGTGCCAGCAGGAAGACTAGCGGGACCCACAATGAGCAGTTCTTC
TRBJ2-3 TRBV2 TRBD2 CASSVPAGVADTQYF TGTGCCAGCAGTGTACCAGCGGGAGTTGCAGATACGCAGTATTTT
TRBJ2-1 TRBV7-3 TRBD2 CASSSLASGARGEQFF TGTGCCAGCAGCTCGCTGGCTAGCGGGGCACGGGGTGAGCAGTTCTTC
TRBJ1-1 TRBV5-5 . CASSLTRMNTEAFF TGTGCCAGCAGCTTGACAAGAATGAACACTGAAGCTTTCTTT
TRBJ2-7 TRBV6-5 TRBD1 CASSREGTGWYEQYF TGTGCCAGCAGTAGAGAGGGGACAGGGTGGTACGAGCAGTACTTC
TRBJ1-2 TRBV5-1 . CASSLEPGWNYGYTF TGCGCCAGCAGCTTGGAACCAGGGTGGAACTATGGCTACACCTTC
TRBJ2-3 TRBV4-1 . CASSQDSLGADTQYF TGCGCCAGCAGCCAAGATAGCCTCGGCGCTGATACGCAGTATTTT
TRBJ1-2 TRBV27 . CASSFGHWRYGYTF TGTGCCAGCAGTTTCGGACACTGGCGGTATGGCTACACCTTC
TRBJ2-1 TRBV11-2 TRBD2 CASSLVPSGSIYNEQFF TGTGCCAGCAGCTTAGTTCCTAGCGGGAGTATTTACAATGAGCAGTTCTTC
TRBJ1-2 TRBV6-5 TRBD1 CASSRTPGTGIGYTF TGTGCCAGCAGCCGTACCCCCGGGACAGGGATTGGCTACACCTTC
TRBJ2-3 TRBV5-6 TRBD2 CASSPGTSGLPGDF TGTGCCAGCAGCCCCGGGACTAGCGGGTTACCGGGGGATTTT
TRBJ2-6 TRBV11-3 . CASSENSGANVLTF TGTGCCAGCAGCGAGAACTCTGGGGCCAACGTCCTGACTTTC
TRBJ1-4 TRBV19 TRBD1 CASSLTGVLEKLFF TGTGCCAGTAGTCTGACAGGGGTCCTCGAAAAACTGTTTTTT
TRBJ2-1 TRBV2 TRBD1 CASSEGRGRYNEQFF TGTGCCAGCAGTGAAGGCAGGGGGCGATACAATGAGCAGTTCTTC
TRBJ2-7 TRBV6-1 TRBD1 CASSRGQGPAYEQYF TGTGCCAGCAGTCGCGGACAGGGGCCAGCCTACGAGCAGTACTTC
TRBJ1-3 TRBV5-1 . CASSLADGGANTIYF TGCGCCAGCAGCTTGGCCGACGGAGGTGCAAACACCATATATTTT
TRBJ2-3 TRBV28 . CASSRDSTSTDTQYF TGTGCCAGCAGTCGTGACTCCACTAGCACAGATACGCAGTATTTT
TRBJ1-2 TRBV5-1 . CASSPLPAQELANYGYTF TGCGCCAGCAGCCCCTTACCAGCACAGGAGTTAGCTAACTATGGCTACACCTTC